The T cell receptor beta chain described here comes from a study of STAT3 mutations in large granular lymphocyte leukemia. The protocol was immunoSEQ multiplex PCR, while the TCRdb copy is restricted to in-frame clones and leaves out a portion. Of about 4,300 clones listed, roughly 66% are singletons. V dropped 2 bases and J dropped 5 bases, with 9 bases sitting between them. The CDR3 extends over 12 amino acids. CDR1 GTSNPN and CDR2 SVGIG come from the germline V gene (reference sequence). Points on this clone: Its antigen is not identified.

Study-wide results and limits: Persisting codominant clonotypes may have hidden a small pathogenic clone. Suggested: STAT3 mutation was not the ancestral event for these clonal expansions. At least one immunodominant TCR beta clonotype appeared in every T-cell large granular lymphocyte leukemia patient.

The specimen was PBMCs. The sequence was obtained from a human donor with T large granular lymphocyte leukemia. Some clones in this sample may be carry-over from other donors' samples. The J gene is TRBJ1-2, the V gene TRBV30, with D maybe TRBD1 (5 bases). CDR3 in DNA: TGTGCCTGGAGTACGGGGGGGTATGGCTACACCTTC. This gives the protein CAWSTGGYGYTF.